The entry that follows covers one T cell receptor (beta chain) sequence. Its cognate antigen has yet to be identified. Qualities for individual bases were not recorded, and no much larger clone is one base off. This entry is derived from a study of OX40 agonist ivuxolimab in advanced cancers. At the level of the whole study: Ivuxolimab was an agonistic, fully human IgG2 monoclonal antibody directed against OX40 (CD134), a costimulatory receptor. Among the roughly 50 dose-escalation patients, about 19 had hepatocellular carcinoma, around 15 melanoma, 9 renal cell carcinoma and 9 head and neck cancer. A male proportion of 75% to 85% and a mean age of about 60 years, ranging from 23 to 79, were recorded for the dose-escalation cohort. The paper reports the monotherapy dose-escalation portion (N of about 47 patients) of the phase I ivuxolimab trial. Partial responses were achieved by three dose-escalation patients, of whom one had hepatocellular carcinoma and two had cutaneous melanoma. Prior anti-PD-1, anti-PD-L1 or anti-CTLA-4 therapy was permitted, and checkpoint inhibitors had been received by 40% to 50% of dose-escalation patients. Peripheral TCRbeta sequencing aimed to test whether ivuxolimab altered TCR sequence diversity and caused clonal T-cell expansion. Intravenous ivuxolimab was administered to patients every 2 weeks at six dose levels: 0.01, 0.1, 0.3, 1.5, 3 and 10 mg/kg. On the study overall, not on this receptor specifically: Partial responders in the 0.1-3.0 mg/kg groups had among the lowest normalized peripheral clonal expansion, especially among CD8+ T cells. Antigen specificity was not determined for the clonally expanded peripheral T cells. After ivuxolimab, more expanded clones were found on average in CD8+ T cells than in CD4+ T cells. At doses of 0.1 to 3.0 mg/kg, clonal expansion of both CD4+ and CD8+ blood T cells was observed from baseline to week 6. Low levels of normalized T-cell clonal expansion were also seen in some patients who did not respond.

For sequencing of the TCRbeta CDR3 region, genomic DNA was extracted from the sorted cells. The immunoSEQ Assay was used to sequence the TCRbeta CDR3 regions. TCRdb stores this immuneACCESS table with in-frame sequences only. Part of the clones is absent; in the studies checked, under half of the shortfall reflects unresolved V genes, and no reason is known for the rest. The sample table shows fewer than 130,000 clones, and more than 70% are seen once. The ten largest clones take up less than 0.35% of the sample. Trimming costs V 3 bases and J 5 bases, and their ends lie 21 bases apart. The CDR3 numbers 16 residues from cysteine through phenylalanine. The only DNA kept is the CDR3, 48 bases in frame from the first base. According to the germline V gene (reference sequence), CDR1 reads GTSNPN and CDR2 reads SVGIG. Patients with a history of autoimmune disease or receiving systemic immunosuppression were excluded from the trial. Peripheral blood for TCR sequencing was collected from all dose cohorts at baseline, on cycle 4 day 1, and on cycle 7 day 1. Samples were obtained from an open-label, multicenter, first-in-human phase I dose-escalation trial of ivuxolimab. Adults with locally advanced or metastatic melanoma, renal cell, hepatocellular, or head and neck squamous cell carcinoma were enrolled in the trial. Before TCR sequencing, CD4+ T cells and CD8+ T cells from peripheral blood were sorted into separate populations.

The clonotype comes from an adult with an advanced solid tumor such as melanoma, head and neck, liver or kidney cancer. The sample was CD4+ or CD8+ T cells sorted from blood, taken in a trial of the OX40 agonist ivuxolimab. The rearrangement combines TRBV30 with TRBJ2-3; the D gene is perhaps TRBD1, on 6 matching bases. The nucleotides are TGTGCCTGGAGCCAAGTGAGGGGGACGATGGGAGATACGCAGTATTTT. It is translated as CAWSQVRGTMGDTQYF.